This T cell receptor beta chain was observed in a study of blood T cell repertoires in COVID-19. Overall study: Collection of acute and convalescent COVID-19 samples took place in the United States, Italy and Spain. T cells, B-cell-depleted T cells, or PBMCs provided the cDNA or gDNA that served as material.

Losses at the gene ends were 3 bases for V and 1 base for J; bases not matched to a gene: 4. Germline V gives CDR1 SGDLS, CDR2 YYNGEE. This CDR3 has 17 residues. Per the study methods: Estimated nucleated cell counts came from reference gene primer amplification. Clones were sequenced by immunoSEQ multiplex PCR, and TCRdb holds only the in-frame ones, with some missing. The DNA gave D and trimming, while V, J and clone size come from that table. The data hold 200,000 to 250,000 clones, with about 85% observed a single time. The receptor's source is a middle-aged man with acute or convalescent COVID-19. The sequenced sample was peripheral blood. The chain is built from TRBV9 and TRBJ1-6; 10 nucleotides match TRBD1. The CDR3 DNA reads as TGTGCCAGCAGCGGCGGGACAGGGGCGTCCTATAATTCACCCCTCCACTTT. This sequence encodes CASSGGTGASYNSPLHF. The full variable domain, its missing parts supplied by reference TRBV9 and TRBJ1-6, is DSGVTQTPKHLITATGQRVTLRCSPRSGDLSVYWYQQSLDQGLQFLIQYYNGEERAKGNILERFSAQQFPDLHSELNLSSLELGDSALYFCASSGGTGASYNSPLHFGNGTRLTVT.